One sample yielded the 3 T cell receptor beta chains listed below, sequenced in a study of blood T cells in healthy people across ages. The use of a sample-barcoded 5' primer and a J-beta primer mix characterized a second PCR of about 7 to 12 cycles. TCRdb analysed the 5' RACE reads with MiXCR anew, one entry per CDR3 protein. The sample shows about 1.6 million distinct CDR3 sequences, around 35% of them seen only once. The sequencing input was blood. These TCRs come from a woman aged 25 to 39 in good health.

This clonotype was counted a single time. This sequence joins TRBV20-1 and TRBJ1-2; the D is unclear. Germline values: CDR1 DFQATT, CDR2 SNEGSKA (reference sequence). The CDR3 is made up of 15 amino acids. Trimming pared 6 bases from V and 0 bases from J, leaving 17 bases between. As DNA, the CDR3 is TGCAGTGCCACGGGAAGAGGCGGCCCTAACTATGGCTACACCTTC. It translates to CSATGRGGPNYGYTF.

The J gene is TRBJ2-7, the V gene TRBV6-1; D is unclear. V was clipped by 6 bases and J by 1 base, with 16 bases between them. The CDR3 length is 15 residues. Per the germline V gene, CDR1 is MNHNS and CDR2 is SASEGT. The CDR3 DNA follows: TGTGCCAGCAGGAACCCCCCGGACCAGTCCTACGAGCAGTACTTC. Translating gives CASRNPPDQSYEQYF.

The CDR3 is CATSYITVNEKLFF. DNA for the CDR3: TGTGCCACCAGCTATATCACAGTGAATGAAAAACTGTTTTTT. This sequence joins TRBV15 and TRBJ1-4, with D unclear. The CDR3 contains 14 residues. Germline V gene lookup returns CDR1 LNHNV and CDR2 YYDKDF (reference sequence). Trimming removed 5 bases from V and 5 bases from J, with 12 bases in between. Supplemented by reference TRBV15 and TRBJ1-4, the full variable domain reads DAMVIQNPRYQVTQFGKPVTLSCSQTLNHNVMYWYQQKSSQAPKLLFHYYDKDFNNEADTPDNFQSRRPNTSFCFLDIRSPGLGDTAMYLCATSYITVNEKLFFGSGTQLSVL.